This TCR beta chain was recovered during a study of T cells in narcolepsy. Overall study results and limits: In some patient and control memory CD4+ samples, autoreactive clones were absent. Healthy controls reportedly lacked the autoreactive clonotypes serially found in patients' blood.

As concerns this clone: Its antigen is undetermined.

Produced via immunoSEQ multiplex PCR; TCRdb's table is partial and in-frame only. The table shows around 27,000 clones, with about four fifths occurring only once. This CDR3 comprises 11 residues. From germline, CDR1 is SGHTA and CDR2 FQGNSA. V lost 4 bases and J lost 7, with 4 bases in between. V gene TRBV7-2 combines with J gene TRBJ1-4; no reliable D call. Specimen: CD45RA- memory CD4+ T cells from PBMCs. The clonotype comes from a human donor with narcolepsy. The CDR3 region is CASSSREKLFF. In DNA form, the CDR3 reads TGTGCCAGCAGCTCGCGTGAAAAACTGTTTTTT. The full variable domain, rest sourced from reference TRBV7-2 and TRBJ1-4, is GAGVSQSPSNKVTEKGKDVELRCDPISGHTALYWYRQSLGQGLEFLIYFQGNSAPDKSGLPSDRFSAERTGGSVSTLTIQRTQQEDSAVYLCASSSREKLFFGSGTQLSVL.